These 22 T cell receptor beta chains came from one sample sequenced in a study of OX40 agonist ivuxolimab in advanced cancers. TCRdb's table, derived via immunoSEQ multiplex PCR, lists solely in-frame clones and lacks some. The repertoire has 70,000 or so clones, 92% of them found once; the top ten carry roughly a tenth. The input for sequencing was CD4+ or CD8+ T cells sorted from blood, taken in a trial of the OX40 agonist ivuxolimab. These receptors originate from an adult with an advanced solid tumor such as melanoma, head and neck, liver or kidney cancer.

The rearrangement uses TRBV15 and TRBJ2-2; 8 bases match TRBD1. J was trimmed by 3 bases and V by 1 base; bases with no gene match: 4. Germline CDR1 LNHNV, CDR2 YYDKDF (reference sequence). This CDR3 is 16 amino acids long. The CDR3 protein is CATSRAGQGDTGELFF. In nucleotides, the CDR3 is TGTGCCACCAGCAGAGCCGGACAGGGTGACACCGGGGAGCTGTTTTTT.

The V and J genes are TRBV29-1 and TRBJ2-2, with D unresolved. Looked up from germline, CDR1 is SQVTM and CDR2 is ANQGSEA. Trimming left V 7 bases short and J 6 bases short, with 12 bases between. The CDR3 length is 12 residues. This CDR3 reads CSARQVAGELFF. CDR3 DNA sequence: TGCAGCGCCCGGCAGGTGGCCGGGGAGCTGTTTTTT.

This rearrangement joins TRBV19 to TRBJ1-2; D not certain. With 3 bases removed from V and 8 bases from J, the gap between germline ends came to 16 bases. This CDR3 contains 14 residues. In germline, CDR1 is LNHDA, CDR2 SQIVND (reference sequence). CDR3 nucleotides: TGTGCCAGTAGTATGCCCGTTATCCGAAAAGGCTACACCTTC. Translation: CASSMPVIRKGYTF. Full variable domain (rest looked up from reference TRBV19 and TRBJ1-2): DGGITQSPKYLFRKEGQNVTLSCEQNLNHDAMYWYRQDPGQGLRLIYYSQIVNDFQKGDIAEGYSVSREKKESFPLTVTSAQKNPTAFYLCASSMPVIRKGYTFGSGTRLTVV.

The chain carries TRBV11-3 and TRBJ2-1, with D unclear. V lost 4 bases, J lost 3 bases, and 10 bases lay in between. The V gene's germline CDR1 is SGHNT and CDR2 YENEEA. CDR3 length equals 14 residues. In nucleotides, the CDR3 is TGTGCCAGCAGCTCTCACAAGAACTACAATGAGCAGTTCTTC. Translation gives CASSSHKNYNEQFF.

This rearrangement joins TRBV9 to TRBJ2-7; 9 bases line up with TRBD1. The junction had 5 bases not matched to a gene; V was cut back by 3 bases and J by 1 base. There are 15 residues in the CDR3. CDR1 and CDR2 (germline): SGDLS, YYNGEE. The CDR3 protein is CASSEGQGRSYEQYF. The CDR3 DNA is TGTGCCAGCAGCGAGGGACAGGGAAGGTCCTACGAGCAGTACTTC.

The J gene is TRBJ2-7, the V gene TRBV7-6, with 8 positions matching TRBD2. The CDR3 is 17 amino acids. Trimming at V came to 3 bases and at J to 1 base, leaving 11 bases not matched to a gene. Germline V lookup: CDR1 SGHVS, CDR2 FNYEAQ. The CDR3 nucleotides are TGTGCCAGCAGCTTGGCTAATGCCGCGGGGGGATCCTACGAGCAGTACTTC. Residues: CASSLANAAGGSYEQYF.

CDR3 in amino acids: CASSGLAGGTDTQYF. The CDR3 nucleotides are TGTGCCAGCAGCGGTTTAGCGGGGGGCACAGATACGCAGTATTTT. The chain couples TRBV11-2 to TRBJ2-3; 9 nucleotides line up with TRBD2. The CDR3 extends over 15 amino acids. Germline CDR1 SGHAT, CDR2 FQNNGV. V lost 5 bases, J lost 1 base, and 4 bases stayed unmatched.

This chain connects TRBV7-9 to TRBJ1-4, with D uncertain. With 5 bases removed from V and 4 bases from J, the gap between germline ends came to 14 bases. Germline V gene sequence: CDR1 SEHNR, CDR2 FQNEAQ (reference sequence). This CDR3 region has 15 residues. The CDR3 bases are TGTGCCAGCAGCACCGGACCCTCGGGTAATGAAAAACTGTTTTTT. This gives the protein CASSTGPSGNEKLFF. Drawing the rest from reference TRBV7-9 and TRBJ1-4, the complete variable domain is DTGVSQNPRHKITKRGQNVTFRCDPISEHNRLYWYRQTLGQGPEFLTYFQNEAQLEKSRLLSDRFSAERPKGSFSTLEIQRTEQGDSAMYLCASSTGPSGNEKLFFGSGTQLSVL.

V usage is TRBV7-2 and J usage is TRBJ2-5; 8 bases line up with TRBD2. The ends lost 5 bases at V and 5 bases at J; junction bases unmatched: 7. The germline V gene has CDR1 SGHTA and CDR2 FQGNSA. The CDR3 covers 14 residues. CDR3 loop: CASSLRTSHETQYF. CDR3 nucleotide sequence: TGTGCCAGCAGCCTCCGGACTAGCCATGAGACCCAGTACTTC.

The chain couples TRBV2 to TRBJ2-6; a weak D match, TRBD1 (5 bases). CDR1 is SNHLY and CDR2 is FYNNEI in the germline V gene. Deletions cut 4 bases from V and 0 bases from J, with 10 bases between. The CDR3 is 16 amino acids. CDR3 residues: CASSVDSFSGANVLTF. CDR3 coding DNA: TGTGCCAGCAGTGTAGACAGCTTCTCTGGGGCCAACGTCCTGACTTTC.

This chain connects TRBV5-1 to TRBJ2-7, with D perhaps TRBD2 (6 bases). Deletions cut 3 bases from V and 1 base from J, with 8 bases between. This CDR3 spans 13 amino acids. Germline values: CDR1 SGHRS, CDR2 YFSETQ. CDR3 in DNA: TGCGCCAGCAGCTGGGACTTATCCTACGAGCAGTACTTC. It specifies CASSWDLSYEQYF.

The chain joins TRBV29-1 to TRBJ1-2, with a tentative D call TRBD1 (6 bases). The CDR3 totals 15 residues. CDR1 is SQVTM, CDR2 ANQGSEA, per germline. Trimming left V 2 bases short and J 4 bases short, with 17 bases between. The CDR3 DNA sequence: TGCAGCGTTGAAATGGGGGGCAGTGAAGGCTATGGCTACACCTTC. Its protein product is CSVEMGGSEGYGYTF.

The chain links TRBV5-1 to TRBJ1-2; tentatively, D is TRBD1 (6 bases). CDR3 size: 14 residues. Trimming cost V 0 bases and J 8 bases, with 14 bases left between them. Germline values: CDR1 SGHRS, CDR2 YFSETQ. In DNA, the CDR3 is TGCGCCAGCAGCTTGGCAGGGGTGCAAACGGGCTACACCTTC. It translates to CASSLAGVQTGYTF.

The chain is built from TRBV4-2 and TRBJ2-7; 7 nucleotides align to TRBD2. The J segment lost 5 bases and the V segment lost 3 bases, leaving 7 bases of the junction unmatched. Germline CDR1 LGHNA, CDR2 YNFKEQ. This CDR3 has 14 residues. CDR3 DNA sequence: TGTGCCAGCAGCCACGGAGTAGCGGGCCACGAGCAGTACTTC. As protein: CASSHGVAGHEQYF.

This clone was seen a few times. The chain employs TRBV27 and TRBJ2-7; a weak D match, TRBD1 (6 bases). V was cut by 5 bases and J by 3 bases, with 14 bases left in between. The CDR3 consists of 14 residues. Looked up from germline, CDR1 is MNHEY and CDR2 is SMNVEV (reference sequence). This CDR3 is CASSAAGQSYEQYF. The CDR3 DNA reads as TGTGCCAGCAGTGCCGCCGGACAGAGCTACGAGCAGTACTTC.

The genes are TRBV7-9 and TRBJ1-1; no clear D gene. The germline gives CDR1 SEHNR, CDR2 FQNEAQ (reference sequence). Trimming removed 5 bases at V and 4 bases at J, with 5 bases between. This CDR3 is 11 amino acids long. The CDR3 nucleotides read TGTGCCAGCAGCCCCGGCACTGAAGCTTTCTTT. It yields the protein CASSPGTEAFF.

The V call is TRBV19, the J call TRBJ1-2; the D gene is possibly TRBD1 (6 bases). The CDR3 sequence is 16 residues long. The V gene lost 7 bases and the J gene lost 4 bases, with 22 bases spanning the gap. Germline assignment: CDR1 LNHDA and CDR2 SQIVND (reference sequence). In DNA form, the CDR3 reads TGTGCCAGTAACGCCCCGGGGACACTGGTTGCCTATGGCTACACCTTC. Translated, it gives CASNAPGTLVAYGYTF.

V is TRBV29-1 and J is TRBJ2-2, with D unresolved. Trimming removed 4 bases at V and 6 bases at J, with 9 bases between. The CDR3 has 12 residues. The V gene's germline CDR1 is SQVTM and CDR2 ANQGSEA. CDR3 DNA: TGCAGCGTTGTAGGCCAGTCCGGGGAGCTGTTTTTT. The encoded protein is CSVVGQSGELFF.

The chain carries TRBV6-5 and TRBJ2-7, with 11 bases that match TRBD2. The CDR3 consists of 15 residues. Unmatched junction bases numbered 6, after V lost 5 bases and J lost 3 bases. Looked up from germline, CDR1 is MNHEY and CDR2 is SVGAGI. In nucleotides, the CDR3 is TGTGCCAGCAGTATTCTAGCGGGGGGCTTCTACGAGCAGTACTTC. It codes for CASSILAGGFYEQYF.

This chain links TRBV27 with TRBJ2-7; possibly TRBD2 for D (6 bases). V lost 1 base and J lost 5, with 9 bases in between. CDR1 is MNHEY and CDR2 is SMNVEV in the germline V gene (reference sequence). The CDR3 consists of 13 residues. CDR3 amino acids: CASSLYRGNEQYF. DNA for the CDR3: TGTGCCAGCAGTTTATACCGGGGGAACGAGCAGTACTTC.

This chain joins TRBV4-1 and TRBJ2-7; D remains ambiguous. CDR1 is MGHRA and CDR2 is YSYEKL in the germline V gene. The CDR3 covers 13 residues. Trimming took off 3 bases at V and 4 bases at J, with 10 bases between the two ends. CDR3 region: CASSQAGVYEQYF. The CDR3 nucleotides are TGCGCCAGCAGCCAGGCAGGAGTATACGAGCAGTACTTC.

CDR3 nucleotides: TGTGCCAGCAGTGAATGGAGACAGGGAGGGAATGAGCAGTTCTTC. Protein product: CASSEWRQGGNEQFF. The chain links TRBV6-1 to TRBJ2-1; D assignment may be TRBD1 or TRBD2 (7 bases each). V lost 2 bases and J lost 7, with 15 bases in between. Germline V gene lookup returns CDR1 MNHNS and CDR2 SASEGT. CDR3 length equals 15 residues.